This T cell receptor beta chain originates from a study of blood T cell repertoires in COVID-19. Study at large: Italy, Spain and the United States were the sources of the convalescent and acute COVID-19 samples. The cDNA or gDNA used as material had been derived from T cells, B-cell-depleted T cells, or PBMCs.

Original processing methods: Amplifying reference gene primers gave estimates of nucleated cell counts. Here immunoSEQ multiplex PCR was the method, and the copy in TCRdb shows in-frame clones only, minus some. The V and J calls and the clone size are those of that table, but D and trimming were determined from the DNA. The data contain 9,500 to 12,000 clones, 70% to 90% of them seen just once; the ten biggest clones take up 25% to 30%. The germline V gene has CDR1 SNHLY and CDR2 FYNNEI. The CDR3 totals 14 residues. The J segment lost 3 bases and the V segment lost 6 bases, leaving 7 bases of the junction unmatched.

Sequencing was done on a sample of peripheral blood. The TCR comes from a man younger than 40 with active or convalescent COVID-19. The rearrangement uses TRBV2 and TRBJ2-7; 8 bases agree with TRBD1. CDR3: CASSSPGQDYEQYF. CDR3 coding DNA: TGTGCCAGCAGCTCCCCGGGACAGGACTACGAGCAGTACTTC.